The 18 T cell receptor beta chains below were found in one sample sequenced in a study of human T cells and chemical hapten exposure. TCRdb reanalysed the 5' RACE reads using MiXCR and keeps one entry per CDR3 protein. The sample consists of 110,000 or so distinct CDR3 sequences, approximately 20% of them appearing once. Unfractionated whole blood served as the source for total RNA extraction. These TCRs come from a human donor in good health.

CDR3 in amino acids: CAISERGLADYNEQFF. DNA for the CDR3: TGTGCCATCAGTGAACGGGGACTAGCGGACTACAATGAGCAGTTCTTC. The chain has TRBV10-3 and TRBJ2-1; TRBD2 aligns across 11 bases. CDR1 is ENHRY and CDR2 is SYGVKD in the germline V gene. The CDR3 extends over 16 amino acids. Germline trimming cut 3 bases from V and 3 bases from J; bases unmatched to any gene: 4.

This clonotype has only a few counts. V gene TRBV28 combines with J gene TRBJ2-6, with TRBD1 identical over 7 bases. The junction had 7 bases not matched to a gene; V was cut back by 5 bases and J by 3 bases. Germline assignment: CDR1 MDHEN and CDR2 SYDVKM. CDR3 length equals 16 residues. The CDR3 spells CASSIHRGGGANVLTF. In DNA, the CDR3 is TGTGCCAGCAGTATCCACAGGGGCGGTGGGGCCAACGTCCTGACTTTC.

This chain uses TRBV5-4 with TRBJ2-7, with 8 bases matching TRBD2. Germline CDR1 reads SGHNT; CDR2 reads YYREEE (reference sequence). The CDR3 is 13 amino acids. Trimming removed 0 bases from V and 7 bases from J; junction bases left unmatched: 3. Here the CDR3 DNA reads TGTGCCAGCAGCTTGGTAGCGGGACGGGAGCAGTACTTC. This gives the protein CASSLVAGREQYF.

The J gene is TRBJ2-4, the V gene TRBV19, with TRBD1 as a possible D gene (8 bases). V dropped 1 base and J dropped 0 bases, with 22 bases sitting between them. This CDR3 has 20 residues. CDR1 LNHDA and CDR2 SQIVND come from the germline V gene (reference sequence). The CDR3 spells CASSIGEDREGHRAKNIQYF. The CDR3 DNA follows: TGTGCCAGTAGTATAGGTGAGGACAGGGAGGGGCACCGAGCCAAAAACATTCAGTACTTC.

This clonotype appeared a few times. The chain recombines TRBV7-9 with TRBJ2-7, with D perhaps TRBD1 (6 bases). Trimming removed 1 base at V and 0 bases at J, with 16 bases between. Germline lookup yields CDR1 SEHNR and CDR2 FQNEAQ (reference sequence). The CDR3 consists of 17 residues. CDR3 coding DNA: TGTGCCAGCAGCTTAGGTCCCCAGGGGCTGAACTCCTACGAGCAGTACTTC. Amino acid sequence: CASSLGPQGLNSYEQYF.

The chain combines TRBV7-8 with TRBJ2-3; no definite D call. V gave up 7 bases and J gave up 2 bases, with 13 bases separating them. CDR1 is SGHVS, CDR2 FQNEAQ, per germline. The CDR3 covers 14 residues. This chain's CDR3 is CASIGTSITDTQYF. CDR3 sequence (DNA): TGTGCCAGCATCGGAACTTCGATCACAGATACGCAGTATTTT.

The chain recombines TRBV20-1 with TRBJ2-7; 8 nucleotides line up with TRBD2. The CDR3 consists of 13 residues. V shed 7 bases and J 5 bases; nucleotides not matched to a gene: 10. CDR1 and CDR2 (germline): DFQATT, SNEGSKA (reference sequence). Here the CDR3 reads CSVRRDGRDEQYF. In DNA, the CDR3 is TGCAGTGTCAGACGAGACGGGAGGGACGAGCAGTACTTC.

The CDR3 reads CASSLDTGVLETQYF. The CDR3 DNA reads as TGTGCCAGCAGCTTAGATACCGGGGTACTGGAGACCCAGTACTTC. This chain joins TRBV7-8 and TRBJ2-5, with a weak D call TRBD2 (5 bases). The CDR3 totals 15 residues. Germline lookup yields CDR1 SGHVS and CDR2 FQNEAQ. V was trimmed by 1 base and J by 5 bases, leaving 14 bases between them.

This clonotype was seen more than once but under ten times. The chain has TRBV27 and TRBJ2-7, with D perhaps matching TRBD2 (6 bases). Trimming took off 0 bases at V and 1 base at J, with 10 bases between the two ends. This CDR3 spans 15 amino acids. CDR1 MNHEY and CDR2 SMNVEV come from the germline V gene (reference sequence). The CDR3 DNA reads as TGTGCCAGCAGTTTATCTTTGGGAGGATCCTACGAGCAGTACTTC. Residues: CASSLSLGGSYEQYF.

The J gene is TRBJ2-7, the V gene TRBV28; 10 bases align to TRBD2. The CDR3 runs 16 residues. V gave up 1 base and J gave up 2 bases; unmatched junction bases: 5. The germline V gene encodes CDR1 MDHEN and CDR2 SYDVKM. CDR3 DNA: TGTGCCAGCAGTTTATTCGAGCGGGAGGGCCCCTACGAGCAGTACTTC. Encoded protein: CASSLFEREGPYEQYF.

The genes are TRBV6-1 and TRBJ2-3; 8 bases fit TRBD2. Germline lookup yields CDR1 MNHNS and CDR2 SASEGT. The CDR3 contains 16 residues. The V segment lost 5 bases and the J segment 0 bases; nucleotides outside the gene matches: 7. The CDR3 loop is CASSQLAATSTDTQYF. CDR3 sequence (DNA): TGTGCCAGCAGTCAACTAGCGGCCACTAGCACAGATACGCAGTATTTT.

The V call is TRBV6-6, the J call TRBJ2-3; the D call may be TRBD1 or TRBD2 (5 bases each). Trimming removed 5 bases at V and 4 bases at J, with 16 bases between. CDR1 MNHNY and CDR2 SVGAGI come from the germline V gene (reference sequence). The CDR3 extends over 15 amino acids. The CDR3 loop is CASSRGQSVADTQYF. CDR3 nucleotides: TGTGCCAGCAGTCGGGGCCAGAGTGTCGCAGATACGCAGTATTTT.

This clonotype was recorded at least ten times. The chain combines TRBV28 with TRBJ2-1; D is ambiguous. This CDR3 comprises 15 residues. Germline V gives CDR1 MDHEN, CDR2 SYDVKM. The V end lost 8 bases, the J end lost 4 bases, and 18 bases lay between the germline ends. CDR3 nucleotides: TGTGCCAGCCACCTTGGAACACTTCAGTACAATGAGCAGTTCTTC. Its translation: CASHLGTLQYNEQFF.

This clonotype has just a few counts. V is TRBV29-1 and J is TRBJ2-5, with 7 bases that match TRBD1. CDR3 size: 14 residues. CDR1 and CDR2 from the germline V gene are SQVTM and ANQGSEA. V trimming: 5 bases; J trimming: 2 bases; junction bases outside the gene matches: 8. The CDR3: CSVCFGQEQETQYF. The CDR3 DNA reads TGCAGCGTTTGTTTTGGACAGGAGCAAGAGACCCAGTACTTC. The full variable domain, rest sourced from reference TRBV29-1 and TRBJ2-5, is SAVISQKPSRDICQRGTSLTIQCQVDSQVTMMFWYRQQPGQSLTLIATANQGSEATYESGFVIDKFPISRPNLTFSTLTVSNMSPEDSSIYLCSVCFGQEQETQYFGPGTRLLVL.

The chain is built from TRBV29-1 and TRBJ2-7; the D is unclear. Germline CDR1 and CDR2: SQVTM and ANQGSEA. The CDR3 runs 9 residues. With 8 bases removed from V and 2 bases from J, the gap between germline ends came to 4 bases. CDR3 region: CSTAYEQYF. The CDR3, as DNA: TGCAGCACTGCCTACGAGCAGTACTTC.

The table lists this clonotype with a few counts. The chain combines TRBV12-3 or TRBV12-4 with TRBJ2-3, with 8 bases that match TRBD2. The CDR3 runs to 14 residues. V shed 6 bases, J shed 2 bases, and the junction held 4 bases outside the gene matches. The CDR3 bases are TGTGCCAGCAGGAAGCGGGAGACCACAGATACGCAGTATTTT. Amino acid sequence: CASRKRETTDTQYF.

The chain has TRBV29-1 and TRBJ2-2, with TRBD2 matching 8 bases. With 7 bases clipped from V and 3 bases from J, the junction kept 4 bases outside the gene matches. Per the germline V gene, CDR1 is SQVTM and CDR2 is ANQGSEA. The CDR3 length is 13 residues. Written as DNA, the CDR3 is TGCAGCGGAACTAGCGGTCACACCGGGGAGCTGTTTTTT. This gives the protein CSGTSGHTGELFF.

The J gene is TRBJ1-5, the V gene TRBV20-1, with D unresolved. This CDR3 contains 14 residues. V lost 0 bases to trimming and J lost 3 bases, with 9 bases between them. The germline gives CDR1 DFQATT, CDR2 SNEGSKA (reference sequence). CDR3 loop: CSAREDRNNQPQHF. CDR3 nucleotides: TGCAGTGCTAGAGAGGATAGGAACAATCAGCCCCAGCATTTT.